These 28 T cell receptor beta chains share one sample of origin, sequenced in a study of cytomegalovirus exposure and HLA in healthy donors. PCR employed 60 Vbeta and 13 Jbeta primers. TCRdb keeps only in-frame clones here, not all; method: immunoSEQ multiplex PCR. The sample lists about 89,000 clones, 76% occurring once. The sequenced sample was PBMCs. The receptors here all came from a male donor in good health and CMV-seronegative.

Turning to this clone: The junction departs from the called germline gene at one end, perhaps through a read error. This chain connects TRBV7-9 to TRBJ1-4, with TRBD1 matching over 7 bases. The V gene's germline CDR1 is SEHNR and CDR2 FQNEAQ (reference sequence). This CDR3 spans 12 amino acids. CDR3 loop: CSSSRGQEKLFF. As DNA, the CDR3 is TGTTCCAGCAGCCGGGGACAGGAAAAACTGTTTTTT.

This rearrangement joins TRBV4-2 to TRBJ2-2; 12 positions match TRBD1. The CDR3 has 19 residues. Trimming cost V 1 base and J 4 bases; bases outside gene matches: 10. The V gene's germline CDR1 is LGHNA and CDR2 YNFKEQ. The DNA of the CDR3 is TGTGCCAGCAGCCAAGTCGCGGGACAGGGGGCTTGGGGCACCGGGGAGCTGTTTTTT. Translated: CASSQVAGQGAWGTGELFF.

Of note for this clone: At one of its ends the junction is not consistent with the germline gene, which may arise from a read error. The V call is TRBV7-7, the J call TRBJ2-5; D possibly corresponds to TRBD2 (5 bases). The CDR3 loop spans 15 amino acids. The V gene's germline CDR1 is SSHAT and CDR2 FNYEAQ (reference sequence). As DNA, the CDR3 is TGTGCTAGCAGCCGCTCTTCCGGGGATGGGGAGACCCAGTACTTC. Encoded protein: CASSRSSGDGETQYF.

The chain links TRBV19 to TRBJ2-5; possibly TRBD2 for D (6 bases). CDR3 size: 13 residues. Trimming left V 4 bases short and J 2 bases short, with 8 bases between. Germline values: CDR1 LNHDA, CDR2 SQIVND (reference sequence). The CDR3 spells CASSTREQETQYF. DNA of the CDR3: TGTGCCAGTAGTACCCGGGAGCAAGAGACCCAGTACTTC.

The V and J genes are TRBV11-2 and TRBJ2-1; possibly TRBD1 for D (8 bases). Germline V CDR1 and CDR2: SGHAT, FQNNGV. This CDR3 region has 17 residues. V was cut by 2 bases and J by 7 bases, with 21 bases left in between. The CDR3: CASSLRGGQVAFNEQFF. Written as DNA, the CDR3 is TGTGCCAGCAGCTTAAGGGGGGGACAGGTCGCCTTTAATGAGCAGTTCTTC.

The count of this clone is one. This chain uses TRBV9 with TRBJ1-1; D ambiguous. Germline V CDR1 and CDR2: SGDLS, YYNGEE. Deletions cut 0 bases from V and 1 base from J, with 10 bases between. This CDR3 has 15 amino acids. The CDR3 bases are TGTGCCAGCAGCGTAGCTCCGGGGAAGAACACTGAAGCTTTCTTT. As protein: CASSVAPGKNTEAFF.

In its sample, this clone was seen once. J is TRBJ2-7 and V is TRBV11-2, with D possibly being TRBD1 (5 bases). The V end was cut by 4 bases, the J end by 5 bases, with 15 bases between. This CDR3 has 14 residues. From germline, CDR1 is SGHAT and CDR2 FQNNGV. The CDR3 nucleotides are TGTGCCAGCAGCTCCTGGGGCGATTCCCACGAGCAGTACTTC. It yields the protein CASSSWGDSHEQYF. Combining the CDR3 with reference TRBV11-2 and TRBJ2-7 gives the whole variable domain EAGVAQSPRYKIIEKRQSVAFWCNPISGHATLYWYQQILGQGPKLLIQFQNNGVVDDSQLPKDRFSAERLKGVDSTLKIQPAKLEDSAVYLCASSSWGDSHEQYFGPGTRLTVT.

The V call is TRBV7-9, the J call TRBJ1-2; 7 bases agree with TRBD1. The junction had 6 bases not matched to a gene; V was cut back by 3 bases and J by 2 bases. The CDR3 runs to 15 residues. CDR1 is SEHNR and CDR2 is FQNEAQ in the germline V gene (reference sequence). In DNA form, the CDR3 reads TGTGCCAGCAGCTTTGCAGGGGGGCTCAACTATGGCTACACCTTC. Residues: CASSFAGGLNYGYTF.

This chain connects TRBV28 to TRBJ2-1, with 9 nucleotides matching TRBD2. The CDR3 covers 15 residues. The J segment lost 12 bases and the V segment lost 10 bases, leaving 19 bases of the junction unmatched. From germline, CDR1 is MDHEN and CDR2 SYDVKM. The CDR3 DNA sequence: TGTGCCACCGTTAGCGGGAGCGGCCCCACCCTCGGGCAGTTCTTC. This translates into CATVSGSGPTLGQFF. Supplemented by reference TRBV28 and TRBJ2-1, the full variable domain reads DVKVTQSSRYLVKRTGEKVFLECVQDMDHENMFWYRQDPGLGLRLIYFSYDVKMKEKGDIPEGYSVSREKKERFSLILESASTNQTSMYLCATVSGSGPTLGQFFGPGTRLTVL.

This chain joins TRBV2 and TRBJ1-4; a weak D match, TRBD1 (6 bases). CDR1 and CDR2 from the germline V gene are SNHLY and FYNNEI. Trimming stripped 3 bases from V and 4 bases from J, with 9 bases between. This CDR3 contains 14 residues. The CDR3 DNA follows: TGTGCCAGCAGTGAGGACAGAGTTAATGAAAAACTGTTTTTT. Residues: CASSEDRVNEKLFF.

The CDR3 nucleotides are TGTGCCAGCAGTTATTCGTCCCCAGGAACCTATGGCTACACCTTC. It codes for CASSYSSPGTYGYTF. V and J are TRBV6-6 and TRBJ1-2, with D hard to call. The CDR3 is 15 residues long. The germline V gene encodes CDR1 MNHNY and CDR2 SVGAGI (reference sequence). V was clipped by 3 bases and J by 4 bases, with 15 bases between them.

V gene TRBV14 combines with J gene TRBJ2-1; 7 nucleotides align to TRBD2. The V segment lost 1 base and the J segment 15 bases; nucleotides outside the gene matches: 6. The CDR3 extends over 12 amino acids. Germline loops: CDR1 SGHDN, CDR2 FVKESK. The CDR3 region is CASSQGGGRLFF. DNA for the CDR3: TGTGCCAGCAGCCAAGGGGGGGGGAGGCTGTTCTTC.

This clone was observed a few times. The DNA is omitted, as the CDR3 cannot be located on it reliably, and the CDR3 follows TCRdb's listing. V is TRBV9 and J is TRBJ2-1; the table gives TRBD2 as D, unverified against the DNA. Germline V lookup: CDR1 SGDLS, CDR2 YYNGEE. The CDR3 spans 13 residues, counting both ends. The CDR3 here is CASSVGGGTRLFF.

This clone was seen a handful of times. The chain is built from TRBV7-3 and TRBJ2-1; 8 nucleotides line up with TRBD2. The CDR3 extends over 15 amino acids. The germline CDR1 and CDR2 sequences are SGHTA and FQGTGA. Trimming at V came to 0 bases and at J to 2 bases, leaving 0 bases not matched to a gene. Here the CDR3 reads CASSLTSGAYNEQFF. CDR3 nucleotides: TGTGCCAGCAGCTTAACTAGCGGGGCCTACAATGAGCAGTTCTTC.

A single count supports this clone. V usage is TRBV5-1 and J usage is TRBJ1-2; D ambiguous. V was cut by 0 bases and J by 7 bases, with 13 bases left in between. Germline values: CDR1 SGHRS, CDR2 YFSETQ. CDR3 length: 14 amino acids. CDR3 region: CASSLAGDFFGYTF. The CDR3, as DNA: TGCGCCAGCAGCTTGGCTGGAGATTTTTTTGGCTACACCTTC. The full variable domain, its missing parts supplied by reference TRBV5-1 and TRBJ1-2, is KAGVTQTPRYLIKTRGQQVTLSCSPISGHRSVSWYQQTPGQGLQFLFEYFSETQRNKGNFPGRFSGRQFSNSRSEMNVSTLELGDSALYLCASSLAGDFFGYTFGSGTRLTVV.

The chain links TRBV28 to TRBJ1-5; 11 bases are shared with TRBD1. CDR1 and CDR2 (germline): MDHEN, SYDVKM. Losses at the gene ends were 6 bases for V and 2 bases for J; bases not matched to a gene: 3. This CDR3 spans 15 amino acids. CDR3 sequence: CASSRGQGGNQPQHF. As DNA, the CDR3 is TGTGCCAGCAGCCGGGGACAGGGGGGCAATCAGCCCCAGCATTTT.

This clone was seen a few times. The chain employs TRBV11-2 and TRBJ1-2, with no clear D. The V end lost 4 bases, the J end lost 3 bases, and 12 bases lay between the germline ends. Germline V gene sequence: CDR1 SGHAT, CDR2 FQNNGV. This CDR3 region has 14 residues. CDR3 loop: CASSSLQRDYGYTF. The CDR3 nucleotides are TGTGCCAGCAGCTCCCTTCAGCGCGACTATGGCTACACCTTC.

The V and J genes are TRBV29-1 and TRBJ1-1, with 7 bases lining up with TRBD1. Germline assignment: CDR1 SQVTM and CDR2 ANQGSEA. This CDR3 spans 13 amino acids. Trimming at V came to 4 bases and at J to 1 base, leaving 3 bases not matched to a gene. CDR3 sequence: CSVGRGQNTEAFF. CDR3 bases: TGCAGCGTTGGTAGGGGGCAGAACACTGAAGCTTTCTTT.

In its sample, this clone was seen once. The rearrangement links TRBV5-1 to TRBJ2-6; no reliable D call. The CDR3 covers 16 residues. The germline CDR1 and CDR2 sequences are SGHRS and YFSETQ. V lost 0 bases, J lost 0 bases, and 7 bases lay in between. The CDR3 sequence: CASSLGAASGANVLTF. CDR3 nucleotide sequence: TGCGCCAGCAGCTTGGGGGCAGCCTCTGGGGCCAACGTCCTGACTTTC.

The chain recombines TRBV5-1 with TRBJ2-7; 10 nucleotides agree with TRBD2. The CDR3 runs 14 residues. The germline CDR1 and CDR2 sequences are SGHRS and YFSETQ. The V and J ends lost 5 bases and 5 bases, in that order; junction bases with no gene match: 7. The CDR3 sequence: CASRRELAGDEQYF. CDR3 in DNA: TGCGCCAGCAGGAGGGAGCTAGCGGGAGACGAGCAGTACTTC.

This sequence joins TRBV4-3 and TRBJ2-7; TRBD1 matches at 10 bases. The junction had 2 bases not matched to a gene; V was cut back by 4 bases and J by 2 bases. CDR1 is LGHNA and CDR2 is YSLEER in the germline V gene. The CDR3 is made up of 14 amino acids. CDR3 loop: CASSRGQGPYEQYF. In DNA form, the CDR3 reads TGCGCCAGCAGCCGGGGACAGGGGCCCTACGAGCAGTACTTC.

This clone appeared a few times. This chain connects TRBV5-5 to TRBJ2-7; 9 bases are a match to TRBD2. The CDR3 spans 16 residues. Per germline, CDR1 SGHKS and CDR2 YYEKEE (reference sequence). Losses at the gene ends were 5 bases for V and 1 base for J; bases not matched to a gene: 10. CDR3 DNA: TGTGCCAGCAGTCCCTGGGGTAGCGGGAGTTCCTACGAGCAGTACTTC. Translation: CASSPWGSGSSYEQYF.

The rearrangement joins TRBV9 to TRBJ1-2; no definite D call. The ends were cut back, 0 bases at V and 4 bases at J, with 10 bases in the middle. The CDR3 loop spans 14 amino acids. The germline V gene encodes CDR1 SGDLS and CDR2 YYNGEE. CDR3 DNA sequence: TGTGCCAGCAGCGTAGCCCCCAGGTCCTATGGCTACACCTTC. Protein: CASSVAPRSYGYTF.

The chain uses TRBV27 and TRBJ1-1, with a weak D call TRBD1 (5 bases). The CDR3 spans 16 residues. The germline V gene has CDR1 MNHEY and CDR2 SMNVEV (reference sequence). V gave up 5 bases and J gave up 2 bases, with 18 bases separating them. The CDR3 here is CASSPEVGRDNTEAFF. The CDR3, as DNA: TGTGCCAGCAGTCCCGAAGTGGGCAGGGATAACACTGAAGCTTTCTTT.

In nucleotides, the CDR3 is TGTGCCAGCAGCTTCGAATTCGGGGACTCCGGGGAGCTGTTTTTT. Protein product: CASSFEFGDSGELFF. This chain joins TRBV5-6 and TRBJ2-2; the D gene is possibly TRBD2 (6 bases). The CDR3 runs 15 residues. V was pared by 2 bases and J by 6 bases, with 14 bases between. CDR1 is SGHDT, CDR2 YYEEEE, per germline.

This chain connects TRBV10-3 to TRBJ2-7; D uncertain. Germline assignment: CDR1 ENHRY and CDR2 SYGVKD. V lost 1 base and J 2 bases, leaving 6 bases between the germline ends. The CDR3 is 13 amino acids. CDR3 sequence reads: CAISEYGAYEQYF. CDR3 nucleotide sequence: TGTGCCATCAGTGAGTATGGAGCCTACGAGCAGTACTTC.

In this sample, this clone turned up a few times. This chain uses TRBV27 with TRBJ1-4; D is possibly TRBD1 (6 bases). This CDR3 region has 14 residues. V was cut by 2 bases and J by 8 bases, with 12 bases left in between. The germline V gene has CDR1 MNHEY and CDR2 SMNVEV (reference sequence). The CDR3 protein is CASSLRTDHEKLFF. The CDR3 DNA follows: TGTGCCAGCAGTTTAAGGACAGACCACGAAAAACTGTTTTTT.

The chain is built from TRBV29-1 and TRBJ1-2; D not certain. This CDR3 region has 13 residues. Germline-derived CDR1 and CDR2 are SQVTM and ANQGSEA. Between the trimmed V and J ends, which lost 4 bases and 4 bases, there was a span of 13 bases. The CDR3 loop reads CSVVFGFSYGYTF. The CDR3 coding sequence is TGCAGCGTTGTATTCGGGTTCAGCTATGGCTACACCTTC. The complete variable domain, with remaining parts taken from reference TRBV29-1 and TRBJ1-2, reads SAVISQKPSRDICQRGTSLTIQCQVDSQVTMMFWYRQQPGQSLTLIATANQGSEATYESGFVIDKFPISRPNLTFSTLTVSNMSPEDSSIYLCSVVFGFSYGYTFGSGTRLTVV.